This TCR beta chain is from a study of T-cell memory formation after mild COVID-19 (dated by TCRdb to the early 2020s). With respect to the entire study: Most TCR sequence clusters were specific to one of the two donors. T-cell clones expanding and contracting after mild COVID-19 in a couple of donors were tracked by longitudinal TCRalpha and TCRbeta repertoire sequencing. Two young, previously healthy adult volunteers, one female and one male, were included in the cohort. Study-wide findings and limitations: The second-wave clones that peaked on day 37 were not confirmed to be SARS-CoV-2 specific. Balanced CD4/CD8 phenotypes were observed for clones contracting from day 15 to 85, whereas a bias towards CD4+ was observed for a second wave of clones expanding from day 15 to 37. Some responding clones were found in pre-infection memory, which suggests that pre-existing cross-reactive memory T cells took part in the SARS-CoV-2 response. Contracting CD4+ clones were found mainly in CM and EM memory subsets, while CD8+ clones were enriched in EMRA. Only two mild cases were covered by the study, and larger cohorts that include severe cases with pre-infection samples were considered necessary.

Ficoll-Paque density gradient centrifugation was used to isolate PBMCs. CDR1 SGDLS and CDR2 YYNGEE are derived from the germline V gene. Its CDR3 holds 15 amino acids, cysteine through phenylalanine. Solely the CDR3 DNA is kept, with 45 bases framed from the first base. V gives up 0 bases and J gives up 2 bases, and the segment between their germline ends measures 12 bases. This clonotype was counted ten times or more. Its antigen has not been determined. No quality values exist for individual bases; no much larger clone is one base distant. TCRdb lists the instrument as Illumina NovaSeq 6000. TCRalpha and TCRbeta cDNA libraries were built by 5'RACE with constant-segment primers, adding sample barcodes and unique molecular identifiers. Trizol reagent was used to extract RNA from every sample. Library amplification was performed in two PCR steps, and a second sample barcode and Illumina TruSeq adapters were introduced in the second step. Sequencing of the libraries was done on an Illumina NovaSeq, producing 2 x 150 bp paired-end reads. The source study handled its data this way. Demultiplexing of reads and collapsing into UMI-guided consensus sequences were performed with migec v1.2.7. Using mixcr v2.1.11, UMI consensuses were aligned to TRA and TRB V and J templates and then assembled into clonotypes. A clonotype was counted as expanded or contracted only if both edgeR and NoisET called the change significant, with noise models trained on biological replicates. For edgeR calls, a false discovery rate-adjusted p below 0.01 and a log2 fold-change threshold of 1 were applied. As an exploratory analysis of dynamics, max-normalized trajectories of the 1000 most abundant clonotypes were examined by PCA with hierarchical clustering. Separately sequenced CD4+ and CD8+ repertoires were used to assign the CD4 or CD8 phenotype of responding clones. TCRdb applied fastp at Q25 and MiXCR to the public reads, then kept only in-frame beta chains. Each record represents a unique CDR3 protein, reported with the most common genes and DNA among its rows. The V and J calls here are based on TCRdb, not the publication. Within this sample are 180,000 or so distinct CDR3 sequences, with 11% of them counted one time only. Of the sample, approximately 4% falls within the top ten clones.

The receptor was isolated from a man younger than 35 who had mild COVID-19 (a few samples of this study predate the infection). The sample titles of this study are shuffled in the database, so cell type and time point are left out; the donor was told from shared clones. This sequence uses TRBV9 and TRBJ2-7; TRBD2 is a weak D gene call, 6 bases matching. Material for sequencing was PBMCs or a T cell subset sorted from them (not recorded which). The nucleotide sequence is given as TGTGCCAGCAGCGTAGGAGCGGGCGGAACCTACGAGCAGTACTTC. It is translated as CASSVGAGGTYEQYF.